Shown below are 12 T cell receptor beta chains from a single sample sequenced in a study of T cells in localized non-small cell lung cancer. Measured with immunoSEQ multiplex PCR; TCRdb has only the in-frame clones, and not every one. The table has around 130,000 clones, roughly 90% seen once; the top ten hold around 1.7%. Sequences were derived from peripheral blood, sampled before any cancer treatment. The source of these receptors is a female donor aged 60 or older with stage I lung adenocarcinoma.

The CDR3 region has the DNA TGTGCCAGCAGCCCCTCCCCCTACGAGCAGTACTTC. Translated: CASSPSPYEQYF. The chain carries TRBV14 and TRBJ2-7; no clear D. The CDR3 consists of 12 residues. V lost 4 bases and J lost 2, with 6 bases in between. Germline CDR1 SGHDN, CDR2 FVKESK.

The genes are TRBV20-1 and TRBJ1-1; D remains ambiguous. Trimming cost V 4 bases and J 8 bases, with 11 bases left between them. CDR1 and CDR2 (germline): DFQATT, SNEGSKA (reference sequence). This CDR3 comprises 11 residues. CDR3 sequence: CSATRLSEAFF. DNA for the CDR3: TGCAGTGCTACCCGACTCTCCGAAGCTTTCTTT.

CDR3 nucleotide sequence: TGTGCCAGCAGTTACTGGAACAGAAACACTGAAGCTTTCTTT. It translates to CASSYWNRNTEAFF. This chain links TRBV6-5 with TRBJ1-1; D not certain. The CDR3 has 14 residues. Germline CDR1 MNHEY, CDR2 SVGAGI. The V and J ends lost 1 base and 2 bases respectively, with 8 bases between them.

The rearrangement links TRBV2 to TRBJ2-1, with 12 positions matching TRBD2. From germline, CDR1 is SNHLY and CDR2 FYNNEI. V shed 6 bases and J 7 bases; nucleotides not matched to a gene: 7. The CDR3 runs 15 residues. CDR3 in amino acids: CASSLLAGGFNEQFF. CDR3 bases: TGTGCCAGCAGCCTACTAGCGGGAGGATTTAATGAGCAGTTCTTC. The entire variable domain, with the rest obtained from reference TRBV2 and TRBJ2-1, is as follows: EPEVTQTPSHQVTQMGQEVILRCVPISNHLYFYWYRQILGQKVEFLVSFYNNEISEKSEIFDDQFSVERPDGSNFTLKIRSTKLEDSAMYFCASSLLAGGFNEQFFGPGTRLTVL.

The J gene is TRBJ1-4, the V gene TRBV5-4, with unresolved D. This CDR3 is 15 amino acids long. Germline V CDR1 and CDR2: SGHNT, YYREEE (reference sequence). Trimming removed 0 bases from V and 5 bases from J, with 11 bases in between. The chain's CDR3 is CASSLGTGLNEKLFF. Written as DNA, the CDR3 is TGTGCCAGCAGCTTGGGGACCGGATTAAATGAAAAACTGTTTTTT.

The chain recombines TRBV11-2 with TRBJ2-3; TRBD2 aligns across 7 bases. With V trimmed by 1 base and J by 6 bases, 10 bases remained unmatched. The V gene's germline CDR1 is SGHAT and CDR2 FQNNGV. The CDR3 length is 16 residues. This CDR3 reads CASSLVPSGGRDTQYF. The CDR3 DNA reads as TGTGCCAGCAGCTTAGTCCCTAGCGGAGGAAGGGATACGCAGTATTTT. Using reference TRBV11-2 and TRBJ2-3 for the parts outside the CDR3, the full variable domain is EAGVAQSPRYKIIEKRQSVAFWCNPISGHATLYWYQQILGQGPKLLIQFQNNGVVDDSQLPKDRFSAERLKGVDSTLKIQPAKLEDSAVYLCASSLVPSGGRDTQYFGPGTRLTVL.

The chain carries TRBV28 and TRBJ1-1, with 9 bases that match TRBD1. V dropped 2 bases and J dropped 6; count of bases not matched to a gene: 4. From germline, CDR1 is MDHEN and CDR2 SYDVKM. The CDR3 covers 14 residues. The CDR3 DNA reads as TGTGCCAGCAGTTTAGACAGGGGGAGGGCTGAAGCTTTCTTT. This translates into CASSLDRGRAEAFF.

The chain employs TRBV9 and TRBJ2-5; 7 bases line up with TRBD2. J lost 7 bases, V lost 3 bases, and 12 bases had no gene match. The CDR3 runs to 15 residues. Germline V gene sequence: CDR1 SGDLS, CDR2 YYNGEE. The CDR3 spells CASSATGTTPGTQYF. For the CDR3, the DNA is TGTGCCAGCAGCGCCACCGGGACTACCCCAGGGACCCAGTACTTC.

This chain links TRBV27 with TRBJ2-5; D is perhaps TRBD1 or TRBD2 (6 bases each). Germline V gives CDR1 MNHEY, CDR2 SMNVEV (reference sequence). V lost 6 bases to trimming and J lost 5 bases, with 13 bases between them. The CDR3 has 13 residues. CDR3 amino acids: CASRPLGGETQYF. The CDR3 nucleotides are TGTGCCAGCAGACCCCTAGGGGGGGAGACCCAGTACTTC.

The chain couples TRBV5-4 to TRBJ2-3; D perhaps matches TRBD1 (6 bases). The CDR3 contains 14 residues. V lost 3 bases to trimming and J lost 2 bases, with 10 bases between them. CDR1 and CDR2 (germline): SGHNT, YYREEE (reference sequence). The CDR3 spells CASSSRQATDTQYF. DNA for the CDR3: TGTGCCAGCAGCTCCCGACAGGCCACAGATACGCAGTATTTT. The full variable domain, with the rest looked up from reference TRBV5-4 and TRBJ2-3, is ETGVTQSPTHLIKTRGQQVTLRCSSQSGHNTVSWYQQALGQGPQFIFQYYREEENGRGNFPPRFSGLQFPNYSSELNVNALELDDSALYLCASSSRQATDTQYFGPGTRLTVL.

The rearrangement joins TRBV7-9 to TRBJ2-3, with D perhaps matching TRBD1 (5 bases). The CDR3 consists of 17 residues. The germline V gene encodes CDR1 SEHNR and CDR2 FQNEAQ (reference sequence). CDR3 bases: TGTGCAGCCCCCCCAGGGATGCTAGAGTCAGGCGCAGATACGCAGTATTTT. Amino acids: CAAPPGMLESGADTQYF. Filled out from reference TRBV7-9 and TRBJ2-3, the complete variable domain reads DTGVSQNPRHKITKRGQNVTFRCDPISEHNRLYWYRQTLGQGPEFLTYFQNEAQLEKSRLLSDRFSAERPKGSFSTLEIQRTEQGDSAMYLCAAPPGMLESGADTQYFGPGTRLTVL.

This clone was observed once. The CDR3 protein is CASNGDRYQPQHF. In DNA form, the CDR3 reads TGTGCCAGTAATGGGGACCGCTATCAGCCCCAGCATTTT. This chain uses TRBV19 with TRBJ1-5; D is possibly TRBD1 (5 bases). This CDR3 contains 13 residues. Trimming took off 7 bases at V and 5 bases at J, with 12 bases between the two ends. Germline loops: CDR1 LNHDA, CDR2 SQIVND (reference sequence).